This T cell receptor (beta chain) originates from a study of blood T cell repertoires in COVID-19. Study-wide context: COVID-19 samples collected from the United States, Italy and Spain covered acute and convalescent phases. PBMCs, B-cell-depleted T cells, or T cells provided the cDNA or gDNA that made up the material.

The CDR3 is 14 amino acids. V was pared by 6 bases and J by 1 base, with 11 bases between. Germline V gene sequence: CDR1 MNHNY, CDR2 SVGAGI (reference sequence). The authors' processing: From reference gene primer amplification, estimates of nucleated cell counts were derived. Libraries were prepared by immunoSEQ multiplex PCR; TCRdb keeps only in-frame clonotypes and omits some of them. V, J and clone size reflect that table, while D and trimming were determined from the DNA. The top ten clones hold roughly 10% of a sample with 56,000 or so clones, over 75% of them seen once. Sequenced material: peripheral blood. This receptor was identified in a human donor in a cohort sampled during active COVID-19. The chain joins TRBV6-6 to TRBJ2-3, with a possible D match to TRBD2 (6 bases). The CDR3 nucleotides are TGTGCCAGCAGGGAGGGGATTGGCACAGATACGCAGTATTTT. This translates into CASREGIGTDTQYF.